The 24 T cell receptor beta chains below were found in one sample sequenced in a study of identifying expanded T cells in peripheral blood. TCRdb's copy holds only in-frame clones and misses some; the assay was immunoSEQ multiplex PCR. The sample yields approximately 100,000 clones, about nine tenths seen once. The sample was blood. These TCRs come from a person aged 18 to 70 in good health.

The V gene is TRBV5-1, the J gene TRBJ1-6, with D unresolved. The CDR3 is 16 residues long. The germline V and J ends were trimmed by 1 base and 3 bases, with 11 bases remaining between them. The germline gives CDR1 SGHRS, CDR2 YFSETQ. The chain's CDR3 is CASSLTTMGYNSPLHF. The CDR3, as DNA: TGCGCCAGCAGCTTGACGACAATGGGCTATAATTCACCCCTCCACTTT.

This rearrangement joins TRBV13 to TRBJ2-7, with 9 nucleotides matching TRBD1. Trimming removed 3 bases from V and 8 bases from J; junction bases left unmatched: 11. The CDR3 has 15 residues. Germline CDR1 and CDR2: PRHDT and FYEKMQ (reference sequence). In DNA, the CDR3 is TGTGCCAGCAGCTTCAGACAGGGGGTTTTTGACAAGCAGTACTTC. As protein: CASSFRQGVFDKQYF.

The genes are TRBV6-5 and TRBJ1-5; possibly TRBD1 for D (5 bases). V was trimmed by 2 bases and J by 7 bases, leaving 12 bases between them. CDR3 size: 14 residues. The germline gives CDR1 MNHEY, CDR2 SVGAGI. In DNA form, the CDR3 reads TGTGCCAGCAGTTACGCCTCAGGGAACCAGCCCCAGCATTTT. The encoded protein is CASSYASGNQPQHF.

The gene calls are TRBV29-1 and TRBJ2-7; 10 nucleotides line up with TRBD1. Per germline, CDR1 SQVTM and CDR2 ANQGSEA. There are 14 residues in the CDR3. The V segment lost 7 bases and the J segment 1 base; nucleotides outside the gene matches: 7. The CDR3 loop is CSAGGQGNSYEQYF. Written as DNA, the CDR3 is TGCAGCGCAGGGGGACAGGGGAATTCCTACGAGCAGTACTTC.

The gene calls are TRBV6-6 and TRBJ2-7; D may be TRBD1 (6 bases). This CDR3 contains 16 residues. Germline V lookup: CDR1 MNHNY, CDR2 SVGAGI (reference sequence). Deletions cut 6 bases from V and 5 bases from J, with 23 bases between. CDR3 loop: CASSRSPQGSPHEQYF. For the CDR3, the DNA is TGTGCCAGCAGCCGCTCCCCCCAGGGGTCCCCCCACGAGCAGTACTTC.

The V call is TRBV6-1, the J call TRBJ1-1, with D perhaps matching TRBD1 (5 bases). This CDR3 has 15 amino acids. Deletions cut 7 bases from V and 2 bases from J, with 17 bases between. The germline CDR1 and CDR2 sequences are MNHNS and SASEGT. As DNA, the CDR3 is TGTGCCAGCATCCGGGGCACTGCCGGTAACACTGAAGCTTTCTTT. Protein product: CASIRGTAGNTEAFF.

The CDR3 here is CASSLESSGELFF. CDR3 sequence (DNA): TGTGCCAGCAGCTTAGAGTCCTCCGGGGAGCTGTTTTTT. The rearrangement joins TRBV7-9 to TRBJ2-2, with D unresolved. The CDR3 sequence is 13 residues long. Trimming left V 1 base short and J 6 bases short, with 6 bases between. Germline V CDR1 and CDR2: SEHNR, FQNEAQ (reference sequence).

V usage is TRBV7-2 and J usage is TRBJ1-5; D ambiguous. Germline assignment: CDR1 SGHTA and CDR2 FQGNSA. V shed 6 bases and J shed 4 bases, with 7 bases lying between them. The CDR3 has 12 residues. CDR3 in amino acids: CASSPGNQPQHF. The CDR3 DNA reads as TGTGCCAGCAGTCCGGGGAATCAGCCCCAGCATTTT.

This rearrangement joins TRBV11-2 to TRBJ2-3; 13 nucleotides agree with TRBD2. The germline V gene encodes CDR1 SGHAT and CDR2 FQNNGV. Germline trimming cut 7 bases from V and 4 bases from J; bases unmatched to any gene: 8. The CDR3 extends over 16 amino acids. The CDR3 DNA is TGTGCCAGCACCCTGCGGGGGACTAGCGGGGCAGATACGCAGTATTTT. Protein product: CASTLRGTSGADTQYF.

This sequence joins TRBV10-3 and TRBJ2-7; D possibly corresponds to TRBD1 (5 bases). V lost 7 bases to trimming and J lost 2 bases, with 15 bases between them. The CDR3 sequence is 14 residues long. The germline V gene has CDR1 ENHRY and CDR2 SYGVKD. This CDR3 reads CAITNGWGPYEQYF. The CDR3 DNA sequence: TGTGCCATCACGAACGGTTGGGGCCCCTACGAGCAGTACTTC.

The chain carries TRBV18 and TRBJ2-2; D assignment may be TRBD1 or TRBD2 (5 bases each). The V gene's germline CDR1 is KGHSH and CDR2 LQKENI. The CDR3 totals 16 residues. V lost 5 bases to trimming and J lost 4 bases, with 17 bases between them. DNA of the CDR3: TGTGCCAGCTCAATGGATCAGGGACCTGGCACCGGGGAGCTGTTTTTT. Residues: CASSMDQGPGTGELFF.

As concerns this clone: The sample carries other DNA sequences with the same CDR3. The genes are TRBV2 and TRBJ1-4, with TRBD1 matching over 11 bases. Germline V gene data show CDR1 as SNHLY and CDR2 as FYNNEI. J lost 6 bases, V lost 3 bases, and 0 bases had no gene match. There are 14 residues in the CDR3. CDR3 DNA sequence: TGTGCCAGCAGTGAGGACAGGGGGCATGAAAAACTGTTTTTT. This codes for CASSEDRGHEKLFF.

In its sample, this clone was seen a few times. V usage is TRBV5-1 and J usage is TRBJ2-7; D unresolved. Germline V gene sequence: CDR1 SGHRS, CDR2 YFSETQ. Trimming took off 1 base at V and 6 bases at J, with 8 bases between the two ends. The CDR3 is 12 residues long. The CDR3, as DNA: TGCGCCAGCAGCTTGTACGGGCTCGAGCAGTACTTC. Encoded protein: CASSLYGLEQYF.

CDR3 sequence: CASSAGQGGGYTF. CDR3 bases: TGTGCCAGCAGTGCTGGACAGGGCGGTGGCTACACCTTC. This chain links TRBV6-1 with TRBJ1-2; 8 nucleotides agree with TRBD1. The germline CDR1 and CDR2 sequences are MNHNS and SASEGT. With V trimmed by 4 bases and J by 7 bases, 5 bases remained unmatched. The length of the CDR3 is 13 residues.

Here the CDR3 reads CASAPTHNEQFF. DNA of the CDR3: TGTGCCAGCGCACCGACCCACAATGAGCAGTTCTTC. The chain couples TRBV7-9 to TRBJ2-1; D not certain. Deletions cut 8 bases from V and 5 bases from J, with 10 bases between. Germline V gives CDR1 SEHNR, CDR2 FQNEAQ (reference sequence). There are 12 residues in the CDR3. Variable domain in full (rest from reference TRBV7-9 and TRBJ2-1): DTGVSQNPRHKITKRGQNVTFRCDPISEHNRLYWYRQTLGQGPEFLTYFQNEAQLEKSRLLSDRFSAERPKGSFSTLEIQRTEQGDSAMYLCASAPTHNEQFFGPGTRLTVL.

J is TRBJ1-5 and V is TRBV7-2, with D perhaps TRBD1 (5 bases). This CDR3 is 16 amino acids long. Germline CDR1 and CDR2: SGHTA and FQGNSA. Trimming removed 6 bases at V and 1 base at J, with 16 bases between. The chain's CDR3 is CASSPNPGASNQPQHF. CDR3 DNA: TGTGCCAGCAGTCCAAACCCCGGGGCCAGCAATCAGCCCCAGCATTTT.

The chain employs TRBV4-3 and TRBJ1-5; the match to TRBD1 covers 8 bases. Germline V gene lookup returns CDR1 LGHNA and CDR2 YSLEER. V was clipped by 4 bases and J by 1 base; unmatched bases: 9. The CDR3 runs 17 residues. CDR3 in amino acids: CASSPRTGPDSNQPQHF. The DNA for the CDR3 is TGCGCCAGCAGCCCCAGGACAGGGCCAGACAGCAATCAGCCCCAGCATTTT.

This clone was detected a few times. V usage is TRBV29-1 and J usage is TRBJ2-3; D uncertain. The CDR3 is made up of 12 amino acids. Trimming took off 4 bases at V and 4 bases at J, with 9 bases between the two ends. Germline V gene sequence: CDR1 SQVTM, CDR2 ANQGSEA. The CDR3 DNA follows: TGCAGCGTTGTAGGTTACCCAGATACGCAGTATTTT. Residues: CSVVGYPDTQYF.

The chain uses TRBV18 and TRBJ1-3; D is uncertain. Between the trimmed V and J ends, which lost 2 bases and 4 bases, there was a span of 3 bases. This CDR3 region has 12 residues. Germline V gene lookup returns CDR1 KGHSH and CDR2 LQKENI. CDR3 in DNA: TGTGCCAGCTCACCATTAGGAAACACCATATATTTT. Its translation is CASSPLGNTIYF.

V gene TRBV11-3 combines with J gene TRBJ2-1; 11 bases align to TRBD1. The CDR3 sequence is 15 residues long. Germline trimming cut 1 base from V and 6 bases from J; bases unmatched to any gene: 2. Germline lookup yields CDR1 SGHNT and CDR2 YENEEA. DNA for the CDR3: TGTGCCAGCAGCTTAGCGGGACAGGGGGGCAATGAGCAGTTCTTC. Translated: CASSLAGQGGNEQFF.

The CDR3 DNA sequence: TGTGCCAGCAGCCGGCGAAATTACAATGAGCAGTTCTTC. This encodes CASSRRNYNEQFF. This chain uses TRBV5-4 with TRBJ2-1; D ambiguous. Germline CDR1 and CDR2: SGHNT and YYREEE (reference sequence). Trimming removed 4 bases from V and 4 bases from J, with 9 bases in between. CDR3 length equals 13 residues.

The genes are TRBV19 and TRBJ1-2; TRBD1 matches 8 bases. Trimming removed 10 bases from V and 4 bases from J; junction bases left unmatched: 5. This CDR3 comprises 12 residues. In germline, CDR1 is LNHDA, CDR2 SQIVND (reference sequence). The CDR3 reads CATGQGGYGYTF. The CDR3 region has the DNA TGTGCCACAGGACAGGGCGGCTATGGCTACACCTTC.

The rearrangement uses TRBV2 and TRBJ2-3; 9 bases are a match to TRBD1. J lost 1 base, V lost 6 bases, and 5 bases had no gene match. The CDR3 totals 15 residues. In germline, CDR1 is SNHLY, CDR2 FYNNEI. The CDR3 loop reads CASRKQGAGTDTQYF. In DNA, the CDR3 is TGTGCCAGCAGGAAACAGGGGGCGGGCACAGATACGCAGTATTTT.

The gene calls are TRBV4-1 and TRBJ1-1; D is unresolved. This CDR3 comprises 16 residues. Trimming took off 2 bases at V and 8 bases at J, with 21 bases between the two ends. CDR1 MGHRA and CDR2 YSYEKL come from the germline V gene. The CDR3 DNA follows: TGCGCCAGCAGCCAACTCGACATCCTCCAACTTGGGGAAGCTTTCTTT. Its protein product is CASSQLDILQLGEAFF.